This is a list of T cell receptor beta chains from one sample in a study of shared clonotypes between healthy human individuals. Method: immunoSEQ multiplex PCR; TCRdb's copy keeps in-frame clones and lacks some. The sample lists roughly 2.5 million clones, roughly 92% occurring once. The specimen was naive CD4+ T cells sorted from blood. The origin of the receptors is a man in his late teens or twenties in good health. The CDR3 runs from the conserved cysteine through the conserved F or W. The D gene is left open where the match is weak. Not all rows give a size; the values are once, few, many and, for expanded clones, a class.

clone_size: once
d_call: .
j_call: TRBJ1-6
v_call: TRBV2
cdr3_nt: TGTGCCAGCAGTGGGCGGGGCCCAAGGGGTAATAATTCACCCCTCCACTTT
cdr3_aa: CASSGRGPRGNNSPLHF

clone_size: .
d_call: TRBD1
j_call: TRBJ2-7
v_call: TRBV28
cdr3_nt: TGTGCCAGCAGTTTAGGGACAGGGGAGCAGTACTTC
cdr3_aa: CASSLGTGEQYF

clone_size: .
d_call: .
j_call: TRBJ2-7
v_call: TRBV5-1
cdr3_nt: TGCGCCAGCAGCTTGGCCTCGGGAACATTTCCCTACGAGCAGTACTTC
cdr3_aa: CASSLASGTFPYEQYF

clone_size: .
d_call: TRBD1
j_call: TRBJ2-1
v_call: TRBV6-5
cdr3_nt: TGTGCCAGCAGTTACTCGACTCCGGACAGGGGTTATGAGCAGTTCTTC
cdr3_aa: CASSYSTPDRGYEQFF

clone_size: .
d_call: .
j_call: TRBJ1-2
v_call: TRBV5-4
cdr3_nt: TGTGCCAGCAAACCCTCCGGGACAATTAACTATGGCTACACCTTC
cdr3_aa: CASKPSGTINYGYTF

clone_size: .
d_call: TRBD1
j_call: TRBJ1-5
v_call: TRBV27
cdr3_nt: TGTGCCAGCAGTCCAGGCAGACAGGGGAACAATCAGCCCCAGCATTTT
cdr3_aa: CASSPGRQGNNQPQHF

clone_size: few
d_call: .
j_call: TRBJ1-5
v_call: TRBV5-1
cdr3_nt: TGCGCCAGCAGGGAAAATAGCAATCAGCCCCAGCATTTT
cdr3_aa: CASRENSNQPQHF

clone_size: .
d_call: .
j_call: TRBJ2-5
v_call: TRBV5-1
cdr3_nt: TGCGCCAGCAGCTCCCAAGGCAGGGAACTAGAGACCCAGTACTTC
cdr3_aa: CASSSQGRELETQYF

clone_size: .
d_call: .
j_call: TRBJ1-1
v_call: TRBV28
cdr3_nt: TGTGCCAGCAGTTTAGCGGGGCCTGGTACTGAAGCTTTCTTT
cdr3_aa: CASSLAGPGTEAFF

clone_size: once
d_call: .
j_call: TRBJ1-3
v_call: TRBV11-2
cdr3_nt: TGTGCCAGCAGATTAGCGGCCGGAAACACCATATATTTT
cdr3_aa: CASRLAAGNTIYF

clone_size: .
d_call: TRBD2
j_call: TRBJ2-7
v_call: TRBV13
cdr3_nt: TGTGCCAGCAGCTTAGGATATACTAGCGGGAGTAAGGAAGAGCAGTACTTC
cdr3_aa: CASSLGYTSGSKEEQYF

clone_size: .
d_call: .
j_call: TRBJ1-2
v_call: TRBV11-2
cdr3_nt: TGTGCCAGCAGCTTAGAAGCAGGGAGGGACCTGGAGGTCTTC
cdr3_aa: CASSLEAGRDLEVF

clone_size: once
d_call: .
j_call: TRBJ1-5
v_call: TRBV28
cdr3_nt: TGTGCCAGCAGCTCTCAATTAGGGAAGATGGATCAGCCCCAGCATTTT
cdr3_aa: CASSSQLGKMDQPQHF

clone_size: .
d_call: .
j_call: TRBJ2-7
v_call: TRBV19
cdr3_nt: TGTGCCAGTAGAGCCTACCACACTGCCTACGAGCAGTACTTC
cdr3_aa: CASRAYHTAYEQYF

clone_size: once
d_call: .
j_call: TRBJ2-1
v_call: TRBV7-9
cdr3_nt: TGTGCCAGCAGCTTAGCTAGCACCTCTGACAATGAGCAGTTCTTC
cdr3_aa: CASSLASTSDNEQFF

clone_size: .
d_call: TRBD2
j_call: TRBJ2-7
v_call: TRBV2
cdr3_nt: TGTGCCAGCAGCCCCGGGGCGGGGGGCGGATACGAGCAGTACTTC
cdr3_aa: CASSPGAGGGYEQYF

clone_size: .
d_call: TRBD1
j_call: TRBJ1-2
v_call: TRBV6-1
cdr3_nt: TGTGCCAGCAGTGAGGGACAGCTCTATGGCTACACCTTC
cdr3_aa: CASSEGQLYGYTF

clone_size: .
d_call: .
j_call: TRBJ1-1
v_call: TRBV6-6
cdr3_nt: TGTGCCAGCAGGACACGCCCAGACACTGAAGCTTTCTTT
cdr3_aa: CASRTRPDTEAFF

clone_size: .
d_call: TRBD2
j_call: TRBJ2-7
v_call: TRBV18
cdr3_nt: TGTGCCAGCTCACCACGGCTAGCGGGAGGCAGCTCCTACGAGCAGTACTTC
cdr3_aa: CASSPRLAGGSSYEQYF

clone_size: .
d_call: TRBD2
j_call: TRBJ2-4
v_call: TRBV10-1
cdr3_nt: TGCGCCAGCAGTGAGGGTCAGGGAGGGGCCAAAAACATTCAGTACTTC
cdr3_aa: CASSEGQGGAKNIQYF

clone_size: .
d_call: TRBD1
j_call: TRBJ2-1
v_call: TRBV7-9
cdr3_nt: TGTGCCAGCAGCCCAATAACAGGGGGCGCGTGGGATGAGCAGTTCTTC
cdr3_aa: CASSPITGGAWDEQFF

clone_size: .
d_call: .
j_call: TRBJ2-7
v_call: TRBV16
cdr3_nt: TGTGCCAGCAGCCAGGGGGAATCTCCTCGCGAGCAGTACTTC
cdr3_aa: CASSQGESPREQYF

clone_size: .
d_call: .
j_call: TRBJ2-5
v_call: TRBV5-1
cdr3_nt: TGCGCCAGCAGCTTGGTAGGGCCTGGCGAGACCCAGTACTTC
cdr3_aa: CASSLVGPGETQYF

clone_size: .
d_call: .
j_call: TRBJ2-7
v_call: TRBV4-1
cdr3_nt: TGCGCCAGCAGCCAAGAAAGGTCTAGCCCGATCTACGAGCAGTACTTC
cdr3_aa: CASSQERSSPIYEQYF

clone_size: .
d_call: .
j_call: TRBJ1-4
v_call: TRBV5-1
cdr3_nt: TGCGCCAGCAGCTTGGGAATCAGGGACCAGAATGAAAAACTGTTTTTT
cdr3_aa: CASSLGIRDQNEKLFF

clone_size: .
d_call: .
j_call: TRBJ2-1
v_call: TRBV28
cdr3_nt: TGTGCCAGCAGTTTTGCGAATATGGGATACAATGAGCAGTTCTTC
cdr3_aa: CASSFANMGYNEQFF

clone_size: .
d_call: TRBD2
j_call: TRBJ2-1
v_call: TRBV12-5
cdr3_nt: TGTGCTAGTGGACTTGGGACTAGCGGGAGGAATGAGCAGTTCTTC
cdr3_aa: CASGLGTSGRNEQFF

clone_size: .
d_call: TRBD2
j_call: TRBJ2-3
v_call: TRBV6-1
cdr3_nt: TGTGCCAGCAGGGTAGCGGGGACTAGCACAGATACGCAGTATTTT
cdr3_aa: CASRVAGTSTDTQYF

clone_size: .
d_call: .
j_call: TRBJ1-1
v_call: TRBV28
cdr3_nt: TGTGCCAGCAGTCCCGCAGGGGCTGGGGGCACTGAAGCTTTCTTT
cdr3_aa: CASSPAGAGGTEAFF

clone_size: .
d_call: TRBD2
j_call: TRBJ2-5
v_call: TRBV5-6
cdr3_nt: TGTGCCAGCAGCTTGGTTGGACTAGCGGGGGCCATACAAGAGACCCAGTACTTC
cdr3_aa: CASSLVGLAGAIQETQYF

clone_size: .
d_call: TRBD2
j_call: TRBJ2-7
v_call: TRBV7-6
cdr3_nt: TGTGCCAGCAGCTTAAGTGGGACTAGCGGGAACTACGAGCAGTACTTC
cdr3_aa: CASSLSGTSGNYEQYF

clone_size: .
d_call: TRBD1
j_call: TRBJ1-2
v_call: TRBV29-1
cdr3_nt: TGCAGCGTTGAAGTCTTGGACAGGGACTATGGCTACACCTTC
cdr3_aa: CSVEVLDRDYGYTF

clone_size: .
d_call: .
j_call: TRBJ1-5
v_call: TRBV2
cdr3_nt: TGTGCCAGCAGTGAAGCGTCAGCAAATCAGCCCCAGCATTTT
cdr3_aa: CASSEASANQPQHF

clone_size: .
d_call: TRBD1
j_call: TRBJ2-3
v_call: TRBV10-2
cdr3_nt: TGCGCCAGCAGTGAGTCCTCCGGACAGGGGCGAAAAAAGGCAGATACGCAGTATTTT
cdr3_aa: CASSESSGQGRKKADTQYF

clone_size: .
d_call: TRBD1
j_call: TRBJ1-4
v_call: TRBV19
cdr3_nt: TGTGCCAGTTTGGGGACAGGTCGGGGTGAAAAACTGTTTTTT
cdr3_aa: CASLGTGRGEKLFF

clone_size: .
d_call: TRBD1
j_call: TRBJ1-4
v_call: TRBV28
cdr3_nt: TGTGCCAGCAGTTTAGCCGGGACAGGGGTTTTTACCACTAATGAAAAACTGTTTTTT
cdr3_aa: CASSLAGTGVFTTNEKLFF

clone_size: .
d_call: TRBD1
j_call: TRBJ2-7
v_call: TRBV7-9
cdr3_nt: TGTGCCAGCAGCTTAAAGGACAGGGTCGCCGAGCAGTACTTC
cdr3_aa: CASSLKDRVAEQYF